This T cell receptor (beta chain) was observed in a study of blood T cell repertoires in COVID-19. On the study more broadly: Both acute and convalescent COVID-19 samples were obtained from the United States, Italy and Spain. T cells, B-cell-depleted T cells, or PBMCs provided the cDNA or gDNA that served as material.

Libraries were prepared by immunoSEQ multiplex PCR; TCRdb keeps only in-frame clonotypes and omits some of them. The sample consists of more than 100,000 clones, over 75% of them appearing once. This CDR3 contains 17 residues. The germline CDR1 and CDR2 sequences are SGHDT and YYEEEE. Trimming cost V 3 bases and J 0 bases; bases outside gene matches: 8. The chain links TRBV5-6 to TRBJ1-5, with 8 bases matching TRBD1. This receptor was taken from a man at least 80 years old with acute or convalescent COVID-19. Sequencing was done on a sample of peripheral blood. The CDR3 spells CASSSRGTGYSNQPQHF. The CDR3 DNA is TGTGCCAGCAGCTCTAGGGGGACAGGTTATAGCAATCAGCCCCAGCATTTT. Combining the CDR3 with reference TRBV5-6 and TRBJ1-5 gives the whole variable domain DAGVTQSPTHLIKTRGQQVTLRCSPKSGHDTVSWYQQALGQGPQFIFQYYEEEERQRGNFPDRFSGHQFPNYSSELNVNALLLGDSALYLCASSSRGTGYSNQPQHFGDGTRLSIL.